The next 31 T cell receptor beta chains were all read from a single sample in a study of T-cell memory formation after mild COVID-19. One entry per CDR3 protein results from TCRdb running MiXCR on the 5' RACE reads. This sample yields some 320,000 distinct CDR3 sequences, of which more than 15% are seen a single time; about a fifth belongs to the top ten. The source material was PBMCs or a T cell subset sorted from them (not recorded which). These receptor sequences come from a man younger than 30 who had mild COVID-19 (a few samples of this study predate the infection). Cell type and time point are not known.

The V call is TRBV6-5, the J call TRBJ1-2; D gene unclear. CDR1 and CDR2 (germline): MNHEY, SVGAGI. The V and J ends lost 6 bases and 4 bases respectively, with 18 bases between them. The CDR3 has 15 amino acids. In nucleotides, the CDR3 is TGTGCCAGCAGCTCTCCAACCGGACGGACCTATGGCTACACCTTC. Residues: CASSSPTGRTYGYTF.

This clonotype was found many times. This chain joins TRBV6-5 and TRBJ2-3; the D gene is possibly TRBD2 (7 bases). The CDR3 contains 15 residues. Trimming stripped 4 bases from V and 3 bases from J, with 14 bases between. Germline-derived CDR1 and CDR2 are MNHEY and SVGAGI. In DNA form, the CDR3 reads TGTGCCAGCAGTTTAGGGGGGGTCGGGACAGATACGCAGTATTTT. Translated: CASSLGGVGTDTQYF.

This clonotype occurred a few times. The rearrangement links TRBV27 to TRBJ2-7; D may correspond to TRBD1 or TRBD2 (5 bases each). CDR1 is MNHEY, CDR2 SMNVEV, per germline (reference sequence). The CDR3 runs to 15 residues. With 1 base removed from V and 0 bases from J, the gap between germline ends came to 10 bases. This CDR3 reads CASSLWAGSSYEQYF. The CDR3 DNA reads as TGTGCCAGCAGTTTATGGGCAGGGAGCTCCTACGAGCAGTACTTC.

This chain joins TRBV28 and TRBJ1-5; 10 nucleotides agree with TRBD1. The CDR3 has 18 amino acids. The V gene's germline CDR1 is MDHEN and CDR2 SYDVKM. Trimming took 8 bases from V and 2 from J; bases not matched to a gene: 15. CDR3 residues: CASSLLWDRGLGNQPQHF. Here the CDR3 DNA reads TGTGCCAGCTCTTTACTGTGGGACAGGGGACTTGGCAATCAGCCCCAGCATTTT.

About this clonotype: At one end the junction does not follow the germline gene, possibly because of a read error. The V and J genes are TRBV7-2 and TRBJ2-5, with 9 nucleotides matching TRBD2. The CDR3 spans 15 residues. Germline CDR1 and CDR2: SGHTA and FQGNSA. The CDR3 reads CASSLGGSGGEAQYF. Here the CDR3 DNA reads TGTGCCAGCAGCTTAGGAGGTAGCGGGGGAGAGGCCCAGTACTTC.

The genes are TRBV7-8 and TRBJ1-6; no reliable D call. Trimming left V 1 base short and J 6 bases short, with 13 bases between. This CDR3 contains 16 residues. The germline CDR1 and CDR2 sequences are SGHVS and FQNEAQ. The CDR3 DNA reads as TGTGCCAGCAGCTTAGTGGCAAGGGCCCGTAATTCACCCCTCCACTTT. This gives the protein CASSLVARARNSPLHF.

This clonotype was found a few times. The CDR3 DNA sequence: TGTGCCAGCACCCCGGACAGATCTGGCTACACCTTC. This gives the protein CASTPDRSGYTF. The genes are TRBV7-9 and TRBJ1-2, with a possible D match to TRBD1 (6 bases). Germline V gene data show CDR1 as SEHNR and CDR2 as FQNEAQ (reference sequence). The V end lost 7 bases, the J end lost 7 bases, and 13 bases lay between the germline ends. The CDR3 loop spans 12 amino acids.

This clonotype has at least ten counts. The rearrangement uses TRBV7-2 and TRBJ2-2, with D possibly matching TRBD2 (7 bases). The V end was cut by 6 bases, the J end by 6 bases, with 14 bases between. This CDR3 contains 14 residues. Germline V gives CDR1 SGHTA, CDR2 FQGNSA. CDR3 DNA: TGTGCCAGCAGTTTACAGGGAGGGGCCGGGGAGCTGTTTTTT. Protein sequence: CASSLQGGAGELFF.

V gene TRBV4-1 combines with J gene TRBJ1-1, with D tentatively TRBD1 (5 bases). The germline V gene has CDR1 MGHRA and CDR2 YSYEKL. CDR3 size: 15 residues. Trimming left V 1 base short and J 2 bases short, with 11 bases between. DNA for the CDR3: TGCGCCAGCAGCCAAGCGCAGGGCATAAACACTGAAGCTTTCTTT. Amino acids: CASSQAQGINTEAFF.

This clonotype appeared a few times. V gene TRBV6-5 combines with J gene TRBJ2-5, with 8 positions matching TRBD2. Germline CDR1 MNHEY, CDR2 SVGAGI. The CDR3 runs 18 residues. Trimming took 0 bases from V and 5 from J; bases not matched to a gene: 14. In nucleotides, the CDR3 is TGTGCCAGCAGTTACTCGTTTGGCGGGGGGCTTACGTTGGAGACCCAGTACTTC. It translates to CASSYSFGGGLTLETQYF.

The table lists this clonotype with a few counts. The CDR3 region is CASSLGGFETQYF. CDR3 sequence (DNA): TGTGCCAGCAGTTTAGGGGGATTCGAGACCCAGTACTTC. V and J are TRBV12-3 or TRBV12-4 and TRBJ2-5; D call uncertain. The CDR3 has 13 amino acids. V dropped 1 base and J dropped 5 bases, with 8 bases sitting between them.

The chain uses TRBV5-1 and TRBJ1-1; no definite D call. The length of the CDR3 is 14 residues. The germline V gene encodes CDR1 SGHRS and CDR2 YFSETQ. Trimming shortened V by 2 bases and J by 6 bases, and 14 bases separated the two germline ends. CDR3 in DNA: TGCGCCAGCAGCTTAAGAGAACCTCCTTCTGAAGCTTTCTTT. Protein: CASSLREPPSEAFF.

This clonotype was seen ten or more times. The chain uses TRBV5-1 and TRBJ2-5, with a weak D call TRBD2 (6 bases). In germline, CDR1 is SGHRS, CDR2 YFSETQ. The CDR3 is made up of 15 amino acids. Trimming left V 2 bases short and J 5 bases short, with 16 bases between. CDR3 sequence reads: CASSFTGVRHETQYF. For the CDR3, the DNA is TGCGCCAGCAGCTTTACGGGGGTTAGGCACGAGACCCAGTACTTC. The variable domain in full, with the rest retrieved from reference TRBV5-1 and TRBJ2-5, is KAGVTQTPRYLIKTRGQQVTLSCSPISGHRSVSWYQQTPGQGLQFLFEYFSETQRNKGNFPGRFSGRQFSNSRSEMNVSTLELGDSALYLCASSFTGVRHETQYFGPGTRLLVL.

This clonotype has more than one count but fewer than ten. This chain's CDR3 is CASRAFGQSSYNEQFF. The CDR3 DNA follows: TGTGCCAGCAGGGCTTTCGGACAGAGCTCCTACAATGAGCAGTTCTTC. This sequence joins TRBV6-1 and TRBJ2-1, with D tentatively TRBD1 (6 bases). The germline V gene encodes CDR1 MNHNS and CDR2 SASEGT. The CDR3 sequence is 16 residues long. The V end lost 6 bases, the J end lost 0 bases, and 15 bases lay between the germline ends.

This clonotype was counted between two and nine times. J is TRBJ1-5 and V is TRBV20-1, with 10 bases fitting TRBD1. Germline CDR1 DFQATT, CDR2 SNEGSKA (reference sequence). Unmatched junction bases numbered 7, after V lost 5 bases and J lost 3 bases. This CDR3 has 15 residues. This CDR3 reads CSAGTGDGNNQPQHF. For the CDR3, the DNA is TGCAGTGCTGGGACAGGGGACGGGAACAATCAGCCCCAGCATTTT.

This clonotype turned up a few times. This sequence joins TRBV29-1 and TRBJ1-5; D is perhaps TRBD1 (6 bases). CDR3 length: 13 amino acids. CDR1 and CDR2 (germline): SQVTM, ANQGSEA. V shed 6 bases and J shed 2 bases, with 11 bases lying between them. The CDR3 region is CSVMTGGNQPQHF. CDR3 nucleotide sequence: TGCAGCGTCATGACAGGAGGCAATCAGCCCCAGCATTTT.

This clonotype turned up a few times. The rearrangement uses TRBV3-1 and TRBJ2-2; 11 nucleotides line up with TRBD1. Germline V gene sequence: CDR1 LGHDT, CDR2 YNNKEL (reference sequence). This CDR3 region has 17 residues. Losses at the gene ends were 6 bases for V and 5 bases for J; bases not matched to a gene: 11. CDR3 sequence reads: CASSPTGTGGRTGELFF. The CDR3 DNA reads TGTGCCAGCAGTCCGACCGGGACAGGGGGAAGGACCGGGGAGCTGTTTTTT.

V is TRBV29-1 and J is TRBJ2-7, with a tentative D call TRBD1 (6 bases). There are 11 residues in the CDR3. Trimming left V 4 bases short and J 4 bases short, with 8 bases between. CDR1 is SQVTM, CDR2 ANQGSEA, per germline. The CDR3, as DNA: TGCAGCGTTGGGACAGATTACGAGCAGTACTTC. Its translation: CSVGTDYEQYF.

The genes are TRBV7-3 and TRBJ2-1; D is unclear. This CDR3 is built from 14 residues. The germline gives CDR1 SGHTA, CDR2 FQGTGA. Trimming stripped 3 bases from V and 5 bases from J, with 11 bases between. The CDR3 DNA sequence: TGTGCCAGCAGCTTGGGAATGGGTCACAATGAGCAGTTCTTC. Protein: CASSLGMGHNEQFF.

The CDR3 DNA is TGTGCCAGCAGCCCGGACGGAGTGAAAACCTTC. Its translation: CASSPDGVKTF. The gene calls are TRBV7-2 and TRBJ1-2; D gene uncertain. The CDR3 consists of 11 residues. The germline V gene has CDR1 SGHTA and CDR2 FQGNSA. The V end was cut by 5 bases, the J end by 14 bases, with 15 bases between.

This clonotype turned up a few times. The gene calls are TRBV27 and TRBJ2-7; 10 positions match TRBD1. This CDR3 contains 15 residues. Germline CDR1 is MNHEY and CDR2 is SMNVEV (reference sequence). J lost 7 bases, V lost 1 base, and 7 bases had no gene match. In nucleotides, the CDR3 is TGTGCCAGCAGTTTATACCGGGACAGGGGTAAAGAGCAGTACTTC. It is translated as CASSLYRDRGKEQYF.

This clonotype has only a few counts. The chain uses TRBV20-1 and TRBJ2-7; D is ambiguous. V was pared by 2 bases and J by 2 bases, with 10 bases between. The CDR3 totals 13 residues. Germline V gives CDR1 DFQATT, CDR2 SNEGSKA (reference sequence). The CDR3 loop is CSARLDGAYEQYF. In DNA form, the CDR3 reads TGCAGTGCTAGACTGGACGGAGCCTACGAGCAGTACTTC.

The chain joins TRBV14 to TRBJ2-1, with D unclear. The germline V gene has CDR1 SGHDN and CDR2 FVKESK. This CDR3 has 15 amino acids. V lost 2 bases and J lost 5, with 13 bases in between. CDR3 amino acids: CASSQLGFLNNEQFF. The CDR3 nucleotides are TGTGCCAGCAGCCAATTGGGGTTCCTCAACAATGAGCAGTTCTTC.

This clonotype was counted only a few times. CDR3 region: CASSPRTGATYEQYF. The CDR3 region has the DNA TGTGCCAGCAGCCCGAGGACAGGGGCTACCTACGAGCAGTACTTC. The chain uses TRBV9 and TRBJ2-7; 9 bases align to TRBD1. V was pared by 4 bases and J by 2 bases, with 7 bases of the junction left unmatched. Germline CDR1 SGDLS, CDR2 YYNGEE. There are 15 residues in the CDR3.

This chain uses TRBV7-9 with TRBJ2-1, with 8 bases matching TRBD2. Trimming took 1 base from V and 6 from J; bases not matched to a gene: 8. This CDR3 has 16 amino acids. The germline V gene has CDR1 SEHNR and CDR2 FQNEAQ (reference sequence). The CDR3 sequence is CASSLDRRGVVNEQFF. CDR3 in DNA: TGTGCCAGCAGCTTAGACCGGCGGGGGGTCGTCAATGAGCAGTTCTTC. The full variable domain, completed using reference TRBV7-9 and TRBJ2-1, is DTGVSQNPRHKITKRGQNVTFRCDPISEHNRLYWYRQTLGQGPEFLTYFQNEAQLEKSRLLSDRFSAERPKGSFSTLEIQRTEQGDSAMYLCASSLDRRGVVNEQFFGPGTRLTVL.

This chain connects TRBV20-1 to TRBJ2-4; D ambiguous. V gave up 7 bases and J gave up 0 bases, with 7 bases separating them. The CDR3 runs 12 residues. Germline values: CDR1 DFQATT, CDR2 SNEGSKA (reference sequence). CDR3 bases: TGCAGTGTTCATGTAGCCAAAAACATTCAGTACTTC. It codes for CSVHVAKNIQYF.

This clonotype occurred a few times. The chain has TRBV27 and TRBJ2-3; 11 bases fit TRBD2. Looked up from germline, CDR1 is MNHEY and CDR2 is SMNVEV (reference sequence). The CDR3 is 14 amino acids. V shed 4 bases, J shed 6 bases, and the junction held 3 bases outside the gene matches. The CDR3 DNA sequence: TGTGCCAGCAGTTGGGGACTAGCGGTGGATACGCAGTATTTT. Amino acids: CASSWGLAVDTQYF.

The chain combines TRBV30 with TRBJ2-2; D is unclear. This CDR3 contains 13 residues. Trimming cost V 0 bases and J 4 bases, with 6 bases left between them. Per germline, CDR1 GTSNPN and CDR2 SVGIG (reference sequence). CDR3 sequence reads: CAWSVVSTGELFF. CDR3 coding DNA: TGTGCCTGGAGTGTAGTAAGCACCGGGGAGCTGTTTTTT.

This clonotype has ten or more counts. This chain links TRBV5-1 with TRBJ1-1; 7 bases agree with TRBD1. CDR3 length: 15 amino acids. The V and J ends lost 0 bases and 2 bases, in that order; junction bases with no gene match: 4. Germline CDR1 and CDR2: SGHRS and YFSETQ. CDR3 in amino acids: CASSLGGTVNTEAFF. In DNA, the CDR3 is TGCGCCAGCAGCTTGGGTGGGACAGTTAACACTGAAGCTTTCTTT.

The chain's CDR3 is CASSVEWGWGDTQYF. The DNA for the CDR3 is TGTGCCAGCAGCGTAGAGTGGGGGTGGGGAGATACGCAGTATTTT. J is TRBJ2-3 and V is TRBV9; the D gene could be TRBD1 or TRBD2 (5 bases each). The germline V gene has CDR1 SGDLS and CDR2 YYNGEE. V was pared by 0 bases and J by 5 bases, with 13 bases between. The CDR3 contains 15 residues.

This clonotype was seen many times. The DNA for the CDR3 is TGTGCCAGCAGTTTGAATTATGGCTACACCTTC. Amino acid sequence: CASSLNYGYTF. The chain combines TRBV6-2 or TRBV6-3 with TRBJ1-2, with D unresolved. CDR1 is MNHEY, CDR2 SVGEGT, per germline. Trimming removed 4 bases at V and 5 bases at J, with 5 bases between. The CDR3 consists of 11 residues.